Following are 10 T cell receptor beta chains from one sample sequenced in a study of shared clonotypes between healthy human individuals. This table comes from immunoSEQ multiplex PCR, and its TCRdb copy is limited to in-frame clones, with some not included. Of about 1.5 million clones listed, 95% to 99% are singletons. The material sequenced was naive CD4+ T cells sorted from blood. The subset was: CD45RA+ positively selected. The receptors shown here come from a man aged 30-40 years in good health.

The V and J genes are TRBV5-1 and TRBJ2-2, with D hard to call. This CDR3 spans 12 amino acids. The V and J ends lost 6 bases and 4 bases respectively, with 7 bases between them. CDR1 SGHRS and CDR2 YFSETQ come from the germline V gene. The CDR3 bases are TGCGCCAGCACCTCGGCCACCGGGGAGCTGTTTTTT. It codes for CASTSATGELFF.

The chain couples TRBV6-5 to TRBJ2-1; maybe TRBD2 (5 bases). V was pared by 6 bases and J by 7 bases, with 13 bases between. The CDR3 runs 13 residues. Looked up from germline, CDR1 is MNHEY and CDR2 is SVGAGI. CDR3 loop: CASSRSGKNEQFF. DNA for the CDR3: TGTGCCAGCAGCCGTTCGGGGAAGAATGAGCAGTTCTTC.

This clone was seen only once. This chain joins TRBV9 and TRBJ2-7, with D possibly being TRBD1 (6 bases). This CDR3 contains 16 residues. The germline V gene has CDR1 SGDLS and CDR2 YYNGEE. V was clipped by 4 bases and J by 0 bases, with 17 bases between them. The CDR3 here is CASSPNPRTDSYEQYF. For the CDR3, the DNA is TGTGCCAGCAGCCCGAACCCAAGGACAGACTCCTACGAGCAGTACTTC.

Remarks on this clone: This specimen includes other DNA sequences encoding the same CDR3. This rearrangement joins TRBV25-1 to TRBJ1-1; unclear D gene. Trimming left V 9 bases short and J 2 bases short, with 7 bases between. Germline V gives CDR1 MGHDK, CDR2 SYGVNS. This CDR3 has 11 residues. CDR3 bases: TGTGCCAGTACCCTTAACACTGAAGCTTTCTTT. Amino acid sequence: CASTLNTEAFF.

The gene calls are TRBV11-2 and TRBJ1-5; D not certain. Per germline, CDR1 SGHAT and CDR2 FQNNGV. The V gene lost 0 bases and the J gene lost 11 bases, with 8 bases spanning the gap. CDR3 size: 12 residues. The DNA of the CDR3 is TGTGCCAGCAGCTTAGACGGTGGGTCCCAGCATTTT. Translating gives CASSLDGGSQHF.

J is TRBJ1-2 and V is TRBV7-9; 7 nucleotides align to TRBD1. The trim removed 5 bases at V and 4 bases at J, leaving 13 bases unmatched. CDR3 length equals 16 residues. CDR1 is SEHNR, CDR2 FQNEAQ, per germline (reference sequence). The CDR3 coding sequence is TGTGCCAGCAGCCCAGACGGGCGCAGGGGGATCTATGGCTACACCTTC. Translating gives CASSPDGRRGIYGYTF. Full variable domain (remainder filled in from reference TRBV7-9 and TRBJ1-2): DTGVSQNPRHKITKRGQNVTFRCDPISEHNRLYWYRQTLGQGPEFLTYFQNEAQLEKSRLLSDRFSAERPKGSFSTLEIQRTEQGDSAMYLCASSPDGRRGIYGYTFGSGTRLTVV.

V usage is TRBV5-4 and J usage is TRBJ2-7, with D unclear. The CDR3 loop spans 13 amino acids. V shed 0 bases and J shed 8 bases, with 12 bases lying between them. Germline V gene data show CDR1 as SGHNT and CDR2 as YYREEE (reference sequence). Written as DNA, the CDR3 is TGTGCCAGCAGCTTGGAGGTGTCCGGGCAGCAGTACTTC. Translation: CASSLEVSGQQYF.

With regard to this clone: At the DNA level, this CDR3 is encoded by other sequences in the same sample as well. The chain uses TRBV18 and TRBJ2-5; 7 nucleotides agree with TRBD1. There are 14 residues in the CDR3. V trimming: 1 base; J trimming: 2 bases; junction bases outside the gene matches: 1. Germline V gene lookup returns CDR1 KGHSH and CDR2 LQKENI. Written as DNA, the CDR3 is TGTGCCAGCTCACCACTGGGACAGCAAGAGACCCAGTACTTC. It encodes CASSPLGQQETQYF.

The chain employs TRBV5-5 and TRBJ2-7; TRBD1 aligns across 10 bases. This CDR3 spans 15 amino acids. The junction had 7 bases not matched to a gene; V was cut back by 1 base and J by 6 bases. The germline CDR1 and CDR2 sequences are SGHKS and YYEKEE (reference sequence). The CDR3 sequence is CASSLIGTGDAEQYF. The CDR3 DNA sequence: TGTGCCAGCAGCTTGATCGGGACAGGGGATGCCGAGCAGTACTTC.

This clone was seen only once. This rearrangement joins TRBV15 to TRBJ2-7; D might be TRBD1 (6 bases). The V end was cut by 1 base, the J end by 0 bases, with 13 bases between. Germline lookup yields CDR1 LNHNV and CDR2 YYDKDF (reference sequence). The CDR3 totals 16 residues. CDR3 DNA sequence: TGTGCCACCAGCAGAGGGGGCCGGGACACCTCCTACGAGCAGTACTTC. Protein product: CATSRGGRDTSYEQYF.